This TCR beta chain was captured by sequencing in a study of CD8 T cells in Susac syndrome. It was with random hexamers that roughly 0.5 to 1 ug RNA was reverse transcribed. TCRdb reprocessed the immunoSEQ multiplex PCR reads with MiXCR, giving one entry per CDR3 protein. Among under 150,000 distinct CDR3 sequences listed, over 85% were seen once. The receptor was isolated from a human donor in good health. Source material: CD8+ T cells from PBMCs.

This CDR3 reads CASSQATGSSYEQYF. CDR3 DNA sequence: TGTGCCAGCAGCCAGGCGACAGGAAGCTCCTACGAGCAGTACTTC. This sequence joins TRBV3-1 and TRBJ2-7; tentatively, D is TRBD1 (6 bases). The CDR3 contains 15 residues. Germline V gene data show CDR1 as LGHDT and CDR2 as YNNKEL (reference sequence). Trimming took off 3 bases at V and 0 bases at J, with 12 bases between the two ends.